A selection of T cell receptor beta chains follows, all from one sample in a study of T-cell memory formation after mild COVID-19. One entry per CDR3 protein, called by TCRdb with MiXCR from the 5' RACE reads. The data show about 27,000 distinct CDR3 sequences, about 7.4% seen once. What was sequenced was PBMCs or a T cell subset sorted from them (not recorded which). These receptors originate from an adult woman who had mild COVID-19 (a few samples of this study predate the infection). Cell type and time point are not known. The CDR3 runs from the conserved cysteine through the conserved F or W. D genes are given only for firm matches. Some rows mark clone size as missing; the rest say once, few, many or name a class of expanded clone.

V gene: TRBV12-3/TRBV12-4; clone size: .; J gene: TRBJ1-2; D gene: .; CDR3 DNA: TGTGCCAGCAGTTTATTAGCACAGACTAACTATGGCTACACCTTC; CDR3 protein: CASSLLAQTNYGYTF
V gene: TRBV6-4; clone size: few; J gene: TRBJ1-6; D gene: TRBD1; CDR3 DNA: TGTGCCAGCAGTGCCCGGGGGACAGGGGAATCACCCCTCCACTTT; CDR3 protein: CASSARGTGESPLHF
V gene: TRBV3-1; clone size: many; J gene: TRBJ1-5; D gene: .; CDR3 DNA: TGTGCCAGCAGCCGAGGGGCCCATCAGCCCCAGCATTTT; CDR3 protein: CASSRGAHQPQHF
V gene: TRBV24-1; clone size: many; J gene: TRBJ2-1; D gene: .; CDR3 DNA: TGTGCCACGTTATCAAACCGGGGGCGCCATGAGCAGTTCTTC; CDR3 protein: CATLSNRGRHEQFF
V gene: TRBV7-2; clone size: many; J gene: TRBJ2-2; D gene: .; CDR3 DNA: TGTGCCAGCTCAATAGGACGGAACACCGGGGAGCTGTTTTTT; CDR3 protein: CASSIGRNTGELFF
V gene: TRBV4-2; clone size: many; J gene: TRBJ1-1; D gene: .; CDR3 DNA: TGTGCCAGCAGCCAGGAAACCGGGACGGGAATGAACACTGAAGCTTTCTTT; CDR3 protein: CASSQETGTGMNTEAFF
V gene: TRBV7-2; clone size: many; J gene: TRBJ2-7; D gene: .; CDR3 DNA: TGTGCCAGCAGCTCAGCGCCCAACTCCTACGAGCAGTACTTC; CDR3 protein: CASSSAPNSYEQYF
V gene: TRBV24-1; clone size: few; J gene: TRBJ2-7; D gene: TRBD1; CDR3 DNA: TGTGCCACCAGTGGGTGGACAGGGGCTGGCTACGAGCAGTACTTC; CDR3 protein: CATSGWTGAGYEQYF
V gene: TRBV5-5; clone size: many; J gene: TRBJ1-2; D gene: .; CDR3 DNA: TGTGCCAGCAGCTTGAGGGTGAGCGGGGACTATGGCTACACCTTC; CDR3 protein: CASSLRVSGDYGYTF
V gene: TRBV5-4; clone size: .; J gene: TRBJ2-1; D gene: TRBD2; CDR3 DNA: TGTGCCAGCAGCTTGGCGGCGAGCGGGAGGGCCATTGAGCAGTTCTTC; CDR3 protein: CASSLAASGRAIEQFF
V gene: TRBV4-2; clone size: many; J gene: TRBJ1-2; D gene: TRBD1; CDR3 DNA: TGTGCCAGCAGCCAAGAGCAAGGGGGCGCGGGTGGCTACACCTTC; CDR3 protein: CASSQEQGGAGGYTF
V gene: TRBV20-1; clone size: many; J gene: TRBJ2-3; D gene: .; CDR3 DNA: TGCAGTGCCTGGCTTAGCACAGATACGCAGTATTTT; CDR3 protein: CSAWLSTDTQYF
V gene: TRBV3-1; clone size: few; J gene: TRBJ1-2; D gene: .; CDR3 DNA: TGTGCCAGCAGCCAATTTCAGGGGCGAGGCTACACCTTC; CDR3 protein: CASSQFQGRGYTF
V gene: TRBV11-2; clone size: many; J gene: TRBJ2-2; D gene: TRBD1; CDR3 DNA: TGTGCCAGCAGCTTAAAGACAGGGGGCACCGGGGAGCTGTTTTTT; CDR3 protein: CASSLKTGGTGELFF
V gene: TRBV27; clone size: many; J gene: TRBJ2-5; D gene: .; CDR3 DNA: TGTGCCAGCAGTCCAACCCCTCTCGCCGAGACCCAGTACTTC; CDR3 protein: CASSPTPLAETQYF
V gene: TRBV5-6; clone size: many; J gene: TRBJ1-1; D gene: TRBD1; CDR3 DNA: TGTGCCAGCAGCATCGCCGGGACAGGGGCGGGGAACACTGAAGCTTTCTTT; CDR3 protein: CASSIAGTGAGNTEAFF
V gene: TRBV6-2/TRBV6-3; clone size: many; J gene: TRBJ1-3; D gene: .; CDR3 DNA: TGTGCCAGCAACCAACGGGACCGAATCTTCTCTGGAAACACCATATATTTT; CDR3 protein: CASNQRDRIFSGNTIYF
V gene: TRBV20-1; clone size: many; J gene: TRBJ1-5; D gene: .; CDR3 DNA: TGCAGTGCTAGAGCTGGGCCGGTTAGTCAGCCCCAGCATTTT; CDR3 protein: CSARAGPVSQPQHF
V gene: TRBV9; clone size: many; J gene: TRBJ2-5; D gene: .; CDR3 DNA: TGTGCCAGCAGCGTAGCTCCGGGGAGCATAGAGACCCAGTACTTC; CDR3 protein: CASSVAPGSIETQYF
V gene: TRBV12-3/TRBV12-4; clone size: many; J gene: TRBJ1-6; D gene: .; CDR3 DNA: TGTGCCAGCAGTTTAGGGAGGTTGCCACCCCTCCACTTT; CDR3 protein: CASSLGRLPPLHF
V gene: TRBV27; clone size: many; J gene: TRBJ2-1; D gene: TRBD2; CDR3 DNA: TGTGCCAGCAGTGTCCCGGGGTGGGCTAGCGGGAGCTCCTACAATGAGCAGTTCTTC; CDR3 protein: CASSVPGWASGSSYNEQFF
V gene: TRBV5-1; clone size: many; J gene: TRBJ2-5; D gene: .; CDR3 DNA: TGCGCCAGCAGCTATCTAAAGACGGAGACCCAGTACTTC; CDR3 protein: CASSYLKTETQYF
V gene: TRBV10-3; clone size: many; J gene: TRBJ2-5; D gene: .; CDR3 DNA: TGTGCCATCAGTGAGGGGAGGTGGGACCAAGAGACCCAGTACTTC; CDR3 protein: CAISEGRWDQETQYF
V gene: TRBV7-8; clone size: many; J gene: TRBJ2-7; D gene: .; CDR3 DNA: TGTGCCAGCAGCTTAGGGCCCTCGGGTGGGCAGTACTTC; CDR3 protein: CASSLGPSGGQYF
V gene: TRBV11-2; clone size: many; J gene: TRBJ2-1; D gene: .; CDR3 DNA: TGTGCCAGCAGCTTCGGACCCGCCCCCGATGAGCAGTTCTTC; CDR3 protein: CASSFGPAPDEQFF
V gene: TRBV24-1; clone size: many; J gene: TRBJ1-4; D gene: TRBD1; CDR3 DNA: TGTGCCACCAGTGATCCGACAGGGCCCAATGAAAAACTGTTTTTT; CDR3 protein: CATSDPTGPNEKLFF
V gene: TRBV6-2/TRBV6-3; clone size: many; J gene: TRBJ2-1; D gene: .; CDR3 DNA: TGTGCCAGCGACTTAGGAGGGGGGCCCTACAATGAGCAGTTCTTC; CDR3 protein: CASDLGGGPYNEQFF
V gene: TRBV5-1; clone size: many; J gene: TRBJ1-2; D gene: TRBD1; CDR3 DNA: TGCGCCAGCAGCGCCCGACAGGGGAACTATGGCTACACCTTC; CDR3 protein: CASSARQGNYGYTF
V gene: TRBV7-2; clone size: many; J gene: TRBJ1-5; D gene: TRBD1; CDR3 DNA: TGTGCCAGCAGCTTAGCGCCTGACAGGGGGAATCAGCCCCAGCATTTT; CDR3 protein: CASSLAPDRGNQPQHF